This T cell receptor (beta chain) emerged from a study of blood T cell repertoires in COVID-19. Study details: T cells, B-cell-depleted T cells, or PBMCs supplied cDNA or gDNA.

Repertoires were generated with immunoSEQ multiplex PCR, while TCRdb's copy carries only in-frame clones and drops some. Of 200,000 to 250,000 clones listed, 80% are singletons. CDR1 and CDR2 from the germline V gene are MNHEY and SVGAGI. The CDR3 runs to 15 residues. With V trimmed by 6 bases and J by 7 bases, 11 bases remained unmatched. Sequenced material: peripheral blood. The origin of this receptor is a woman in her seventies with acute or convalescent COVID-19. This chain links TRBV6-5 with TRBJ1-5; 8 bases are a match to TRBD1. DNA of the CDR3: TGTGCCAGCAGAACGACAGGGGCATTCGGACAGCCCCAGCATTTT. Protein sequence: CASRTTGAFGQPQHF.